This TCR beta chain appears in the sequencing data of a study of long-term antiretroviral therapy in people with HIV (dated 2022 in TCRdb). Study-level background: The earliest samples were collected about a decade before the 2015 WHO recommendation for immediate ART, when ART was typically delayed until CD4 counts fell. A retrospective serial study tested whether changes in peripheral blood TRB repertoire composition and diversity were associated with ART initiation and durable HIV suppression. A total of over 150 cryopreserved PBMC samples came from 30 adults with confirmed HIV infection and were collected serially over a mean of roughly 6 years (range 1-12). About 35% of the 30 participants with HIV were female. No cross-contamination during QIAcube processing was seen in test extractions of a monoclonal T-cell line run alongside around 34 polyclonal samples. Here is what the overall study found, with its caveats: Samples dated from the mid-2000s to the late 2010s, and the ART regimens used may be less effective than current ones. Starting ART was linked to a significant rise in TRB diversity, yet even with long-term ART the diversity remained significantly lower than in transplant donor controls. Narrower CDR3 length ranges were observed in HIV repertoires than in controls, and an antigen-experienced repertoire with only a slight naive shift after ART was suggested by the network structure. Expanded TRB clones identified before ART initiation dominated the repertoire across all time points, though the dominance fluctuated and decreased in many PLHIV after ART. Owing to limited PBMC availability, only the TCR beta chain was sequenced, without alpha chain pairing. Because pre-ART samples had limited cell numbers, unsorted PBMC were profiled rather than sorted CD4+ and CD8+ T cells. Inferences about post-ART repertoire changes are limited because no data were available on ART adherence, viral resistance or therapy changes.

Inclusion was restricted to participants for whom at least one PBMC sample before ART initiation and at least two post-ART samples were available. Treatment was received in the United States of America by all participants with HIV. Cryopreserved samples of about 0.95-11 million PBMC were thawed and washed before DNA extraction. At the time of the earliest PBMC sample, participants with HIV were aged between about 20 and 60 years. Per participant, PBMC samples came from 1-4 timepoints prior to ART initiation and 2-8 timepoints following ART initiation, for a median of 7 samples. Serial HIV viral load, CD4+ T-cell count, ART history and demographic data were obtained for every participant. Using a Qiagen kit on a QIAcube, genomic DNA was extracted from unsorted PBMC, with samples processed in batches of 12. From V the trimming removes 0 bases and from J it removes 10 bases, while the gene matches leave 11 bases of the junction unaccounted for. From the cysteine up to the phenylalanine, the CDR3 has a length of 17 residues. Of the read, only the CDR3 DNA is kept; its 51 bases are in frame from base 1. As encoded in the germline V gene, CDR1 is KGHSH while CDR2 is LQKENI.

Sequencing of the TRB variable region was done with the immunoSEQ hsTCRB v3.0 assay at survey level resolution. The targeted TRB sequencing depth was 40,000-50,000 T-cell genomes per sample. An Illumina MiSeq with a v3 150-cycle kit was used to sequence the pooled TRB libraries. Per the source publication's procedure: Analysis of repertoires was carried out in R inside a reproducible Nextflow workflow spanning QC, data transformation and analysis. LymphoSeq2, an R package for exploring AIRR-Seq data, was used to implement custom analyses. A few samples that produced fewer than 5000 total TRB sequences were removed, so approximately 190 HIV repertoires were analyzed. Of the approximately 190 retained HIV repertoires, over 55 were collected before and under 150 after ART initiation. Repertoires were downsampled to 5000 TRB nucleotide sequences, and summary statistics were averaged over 100 downsampling iterations. Only TRB sequences with CDR3 regions of at least seven amino acids were retained for analysis. Diversity was measured with a Shannon entropy-derived clonality score and the Gini coefficient. In the repertoire networks, any two of the top 5000 CDR3 amino acid sequences were linked whenever the two sequences differed by an edit distance of one. Antigen specificity groups and MHC restriction were predicted for TRB CDR3 amino acid sequences with GLIPH2. To flag known associations with CMV, EBV, HIV or tissue antigens, CDR3 amino acid sequences were compared against VDJdb and McPAS-TCR. Pre-ART, post-ART and control groups were compared with Wilcoxon signed-rank tests and Holm-Bonferroni correction. TCRdb holds this immuneACCESS table with in-frame rearrangements only. Some clones are missing; in checked studies, unresolved V genes explain under half, and the rest has no known cause. V, J and clone size reflect that table, while D and trimming were determined from the DNA. This sample comprises approximately 25,000 clones, 65% to 90% of them detected only once. The ten largest clones capture around a sixth of the sample.

Concerning this clone itself: This receptor's antigen is unknown. No base-level quality is on record; no much larger clone is a single base apart.

Sequences were derived from unsorted PBMCs, sampled 1.2 years after starting antiretroviral therapy. This TCR was recovered from a man aged 50-59 years with HIV. In this chain, TRBV18 is recombined with TRBJ1-6; 8 bases in the middle match TRBD1. The CDR3 sequence is CASSPPKDRELGSPLHF. The nucleotide sequence is TGTGCCAGCTCACCACCGAAGGACAGGGAGCTAGGATCACCCCTCCACTTT.